This TCR beta chain was documented in a study of blood T cell repertoires in COVID-19 (dated by TCRdb to 2020 to 2021). Regarding the study in general: Samples from collaborators originated in the United States, Italy and Spain and spanned both the acute and convalescent phases of COVID-19. Samples came from the ongoing ImmuneRACE study (first 160 participants) plus 1,254 subjects from 6 global collaborators. Where available, HLA class I and class II types were obtained from metadata supplied by the sample provider rather than from assay-based typing. The repertoires were made available in a free public database intended to serve as a resource for research on the immune response to SARS-CoV-2. Nearly every sample came with metadata listing a de-identified subject ID, COVID-19 status, age in years and sex. The prospective study material was composed of cDNA or gDNA derived from T cells, B-cell-depleted T cells, or PBMCs. Subjects who had been exposed to COVID-19, were actively infected with it, or had recovered from it provided the deeply sampled blood TCRbeta repertoires that made up the dataset.

TCRbeta CDR3 regions were amplified from genomic DNA by means of the immunoSEQ Assay, a bias-controlled multiplex PCR. The original pipeline was this. The number of nucleated cells in each sample was estimated by amplification of reference gene primers within the assay. To quantify the absolute abundance of each unique TCRbeta CDR3 rearrangement, sequence reads were collapsed and filtered. Productive Simpson clonality was computed per sample as the square root of Simpson's diversity index over productive rearrangements. Not all clones reach the TCRdb copy of this immuneACCESS table, which keeps in-frame sequences only. Checked studies attribute under half of the gap to unresolved V genes and leave the rest unexplained. Clonal size and the V and J genes are those of that table, whereas D and trimming came from the DNA. The sample records 40,000 or so clones, 75% to 85% of which are singletons. The leading ten clones occupy more than 8% of the sample.

General findings and caveats noted by the study authors: Clinical and demographic metadata were provided uncurated, with the amount varying by source and participant.

The collaborating institutions used their own protocols to collect whole blood in K2EDTA tubes. Collaborator samples were shipped for TCRbeta analysis as frozen whole blood, isolated PBMCs, or DNA extracted from either sample type. The germline V gene provides CDR1 MGHDK and CDR2 SYGVNS. The CDR3 has 17 amino acids, counting the end cysteine and phenylalanine. Of the read, only the CDR3 DNA is kept; its 51 bases are in frame from base 1. Trimming leaves V shorter by 4 bases and J shorter by 6 bases, with the junction holding 16 bases beyond the gene matches. As regards this clone: Its antigen remains unidentified. No base quality values were provided; no much bigger clone lies one nucleotide off.

This receptor was obtained from a human donor in a cohort sampled during active COVID-19. This sequence uses TRBV25-1 and TRBJ1-2, and 8 junctional nucleotides match TRBD1. Sample: peripheral blood. The sequenced DNA is TGTGCCAGCAGTGGGGGGGTACTTCTCGGACAGGGTAATGGCTACACCTTC. The encoded protein is CASSGGVLLGQGNGYTF.